This is a list of T cell receptor beta chains from one sample in a study of cytomegalovirus exposure and HLA in healthy donors. Measured with immunoSEQ multiplex PCR; TCRdb has only the in-frame clones, and not every one. The profile covers some 250,000 clones, with roughly 82% appearing a single time and over 5% taken by the ten largest. Sequencing input: PBMCs. Receptor source: a woman aged 40-49 years in good health and CMV-seropositive. Both conserved end residues are part of each CDR3. Each record gives: J gene, D gene, V gene, clone size, CDR3 protein, CDR3 DNA. D genes are given only for firm matches. Expanded clones are given a class, and other clones once, few, many or no size at all.

>TRBJ2-2|TRBD1|TRBV19|-
CASRDRLSGELFF
TGTGCCAGTCGGGACAGGTTGTCCGGGGAGCTGTTTTTT
>TRBJ2-5|TRBD2|TRBV6-5|-
CASSWASGEETQYF
TGTGCCAGCAGTTGGGCCAGCGGGGAAGAGACCCAGTACTTC
>TRBJ2-3|TRBD2|TRBV5-4|-
CASSQGLAGGIDTQYF
TGTGCCAGCAGCCAGGGACTAGCGGGGGGAATCGATACGCAGTATTTT
>TRBJ2-7|TRBD1|TRBV9|-
CASSYDRAGYEQYF
TGTGCCAGCAGTTACGACAGGGCAGGTTACGAGCAGTACTTC
>TRBJ1-5|-|TRBV2|once
CARSTGPFSNQPQHF
TGTGCCAGGTCGACAGGTCCCTTTAGCAATCAGCCCCAGCATTTT
>TRBJ1-2|TRBD1|TRBV10-3|-
CAISVTGDGYTF
TGTGCCATCAGTGTGACAGGGGATGGCTACACCTTC
>TRBJ2-1|TRBD1|TRBV7-9|-
CASSFTSGTGGYNEQFF
TGTGCCAGCAGCTTTACTTCCGGGACAGGGGGCTACAATGAGCAGTTCTTC
>TRBJ2-3|TRBD2|TRBV7-8|-
CASSRGGPSDTQYF
TGTGCCAGCAGTCGGGGGGGGCCTAGTGATACGCAGTATTTT
>TRBJ2-7|TRBD2|TRBV5-6|-
CASSLVIMGGAYEQYF
TGTGCCAGCAGCTTGGTCATAATGGGGGGGGCCTACGAGCAGTACTTC
>TRBJ1-1|TRBD1|TRBV7-8|once
CASSSGTGLGNTEAFF
TGTGCCAGCAGCTCCGGGACAGGGCTCGGGAACACTGAAGCTTTCTTT
>TRBJ1-3|TRBD1|TRBV18|few
CASSPQGQGVYSGNTIYF
TGTGCCAGCTCACCACAGGGACAGGGGGTCTACTCTGGAAACACCATATATTTT
>TRBJ1-2|TRBD1|TRBV11-2|-
CASSRIRDRGFYGYTF
TGTGCCAGCAGCCGAATCCGGGACAGGGGTTTCTATGGCTACACCTTC
>TRBJ2-7|TRBD1|TRBV6-5|-
CASRGQGWGEQYF
TGTGCCAGCAGGGGACAGGGTTGGGGTGAGCAGTACTTC
>TRBJ1-1|TRBD1|TRBV27|-
CASRGQGVNTEAFF
TGTGCCAGCAGGGGACAGGGAGTGAACACTGAAGCTTTCTTT
>TRBJ1-1|-|TRBV7-2|-
CASSLDVGHPNTEAFF
TGTGCCAGCAGCTTAGACGTAGGACACCCGAACACTGAAGCTTTCTTT
>TRBJ1-6|TRBD1|TRBV19|few
CASSLGQGLNSPLHF
TGTGCCAGTAGTCTCGGACAGGGCCTTAATTCACCCCTCCACTTT
>TRBJ2-6|TRBD1|TRBV25-1|-
CASSGGYRGRSGANVLTF
TGTGCCAGCAGTGGAGGGTACAGGGGGCGCTCTGGGGCCAACGTCCTGACTTTC
>TRBJ1-2|-|TRBV7-9|-
CASSLVQPYLYGYTF
TGTGCCAGCAGCTTAGTACAGCCTTACTTGTATGGCTACACCTTC
>TRBJ1-6|-|TRBV19|few
CASSPRSSYNSPLHF
TGTGCCAGTAGTCCCCGGAGCTCCTATAATTCACCCCTCCACTTT
>TRBJ1-5|-|TRBV19|few
CASSVRDSFRHF
TGTGCCAGTAGTGTACGTGACTCTTTCAGGCATTTT
>TRBJ1-1|-|TRBV6-4|once
CASSPLSTGVNTEAFF
TGTGCCAGCTCCCCCTTATCTACAGGAGTGAACACTGAAGCTTTCTTT
>TRBJ2-7|-|TRBV7-9|once
CASSLVFRSEQYF
TGTGCCAGCAGCTTAGTTTTTCGGAGCGAGCAGTACTTC
>TRBJ1-1|TRBD1|TRBV11-3|-
CASSLRTGRSTEAFF
TGTGCCAGCAGCTTAAGGACAGGGAGGAGCACTGAAGCTTTCTTT
>TRBJ2-3|-|TRBV9|-
CASSLTDTQYF
TGTGCCAGCAGCCTTACAGATACGCAGTATTTT
>TRBJ2-1|-|TRBV6-5|-
CASSYAAGAVNEQFF
TGTGCCAGCAGTTACGCGGCGGGGGCCGTAAATGAGCAGTTCTTC
>TRBJ2-3|-|TRBV7-9|-
CASRDAGSPTDTQYF
TGTGCCAGCAGAGATGCCGGGAGCCCAACAGATACGCAGTATTTT
>TRBJ1-5|-|TRBV19|-
CASKAMGRGEKNQPQHF
TGTGCCAGTAAAGCTATGGGGCGGGGGGAGAAGAACCAGCCCCAGCATTTT
>TRBJ1-2|-|TRBV7-2|once
CASIRTQGEGSRGYTF
TGTGCCAGCATCAGGACGCAAGGGGAAGGTTCGCGGGGCTACACCTTC
>TRBJ2-1|-|TRBV28|-
CASIEGLNKYNEQFF
TGTGCCAGCATCGAGGGACTGAATAAATACAATGAGCAGTTCTTC
>TRBJ1-2|-|TRBV30|few
CAWSGNYGYTF
TGTGCCTGGTCGGGAAACTATGGCTACACCTTC
>TRBJ2-7|TRBD1|TRBV6-5|-
CASSYSDRPYEQYF
TGTGCCAGCAGTTACTCGGACAGGCCCTACGAGCAGTACTTC
>TRBJ1-5|TRBD1|TRBV5-6|-
CASSSGQTNQPQHF
TGTGCCAGCAGCTCGGGACAGACAAATCAGCCCCAGCATTTT
>TRBJ1-5|TRBD1|TRBV19|-
CASRNRGIDGQPQHF
TGTGCCAGTAGGAACAGGGGAATAGATGGTCAGCCCCAGCATTTT
>TRBJ1-2|-|TRBV19|-
CAGSTQKTGLWQGYTF
TGTGCCGGTAGTACCCAAAAGACAGGCCTTTGGCAAGGCTACACCTTC
>TRBJ1-4|-|TRBV4-2|-
CASSQDELDSEKLFF
TGTGCCAGCAGCCAAGATGAACTTGACAGTGAAAAACTGTTTTTT
>TRBJ1-5|TRBD1|TRBV7-2|-
CASSFGTGTHQPQHF
TGTGCCAGCAGCTTCGGGACAGGGACCCATCAGCCCCAGCATTTT
>TRBJ2-5|-|TRBV9|few
CASSLISTFQETQYF
TGTGCCAGCAGCTTAATATCCACTTTCCAAGAGACCCAGTACTTC
>TRBJ1-5|-|TRBV7-2|-
CASSPQAAGRQPQHF
TGTGCCAGCAGCCCACAGGCCGCCGGGCGGCAGCCCCAGCATTTT
>TRBJ1-6|-|TRBV14|-
CASSGPEVNSPLHF
TGTGCCAGCAGCGGCCCTGAAGTTAATTCACCCCTCCACTTT
>TRBJ2-5|TRBD1|TRBV19|-
CASSRTGGYETQYF
TGTGCCAGTAGTAGGACAGGGGGATACGAGACCCAGTACTTC
>TRBJ1-2|-|TRBV29-1|-
CSTTPGGGYGYTF
TGCAGCACCACGCCGGGGGGCGGCTATGGCTACACCTTC